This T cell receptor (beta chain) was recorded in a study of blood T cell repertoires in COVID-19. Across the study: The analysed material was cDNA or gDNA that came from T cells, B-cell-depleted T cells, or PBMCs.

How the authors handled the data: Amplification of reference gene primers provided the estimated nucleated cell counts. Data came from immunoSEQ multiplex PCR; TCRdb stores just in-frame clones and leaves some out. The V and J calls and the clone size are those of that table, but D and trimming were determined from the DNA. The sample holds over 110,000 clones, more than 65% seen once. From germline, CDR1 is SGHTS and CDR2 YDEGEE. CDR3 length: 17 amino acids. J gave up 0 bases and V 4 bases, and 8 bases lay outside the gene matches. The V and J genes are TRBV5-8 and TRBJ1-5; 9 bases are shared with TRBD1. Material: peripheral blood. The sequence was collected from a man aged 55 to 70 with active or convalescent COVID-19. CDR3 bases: TGTGCCAGCAGCCCTGGACAGGGGCATTATAGCAATCAGCCCCAGCATTTT. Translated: CASSPGQGHYSNQPQHF.